This T cell receptor beta chain was recorded in a study of CD4 T cells in relation to SARS-CoV-2 and coronaviruses (dated by TCRdb to the early 2020s). Regarding the complete study: In the ViraFEST assay, PBMCs were grown with antigen for roughly 10 days, and TCR beta CDR3s were then sequenced to identify antigen-specific clonal expansions. Using patient-derived lymphoblastoid cell lines, the shared crossreactive spike epitopes were mapped to their HLA restriction. Across all 12 patients in the full convalescent cohort, ages ranged from about 21 to 80 years, with a median of 38. For other donors in the study, expansion assays were sequenced with a different, Illumina-based TCR-beta assay. Of the 12 convalescent patients, 8 were male and 4 were female, and two of the subjects were Hispanic. Samples from a few pre-COVID donors and the naive versus memory experiments were sequenced with the Adaptive Biotechnologies TCR-sequencing kit; other data were Illumina-based. At the level of individual TCR clonotypes, the study measured memory CD4+ T cell crossreactivity between SARS-CoV-2 spike protein and common cold coronavirus spike proteins.

V trim: 3 bases; J trim: 6 bases; unmatched bases: 6. Reading from cysteine to phenylalanine, the CDR3 counts 14 amino acids. Of all the DNA, just the CDR3 is kept, 42 bases in frame from base 1. Sequences MDHEN (CDR1) and SYDVKM (CDR2) are obtained from the germline V gene. Points on this clone: Its antigen target is currently unknown. No qualities accompany the bases; no much larger clone lies one base away.

On the study overall, not on this receptor specifically: Memory CD4+ clonotypes crossrecognizing SARS-CoV-2 and at least one common cold coronavirus spike were found in roughly 59% of donors. Compared with monoreactive clones, crossreactive clones had significantly weaker SARS-CoV-2-driven expansion, a result consistent with antigenic imprinting. No donor contributed both pre-pandemic and post-infection samples, which limited tracing the source of pre-existing responses. Small numbers of patients and of tested TCRs limited the study. Sequencing naive versus memory cells indicated that the assay picks up memory recall responses, not primary responses primed during culture. Because the crossreactivity analysis focused on spike protein, crossreactivity against other viral proteins was not assessed.

DNA from CEF-cultured naive and memory CD4+ T cells underwent immunoSEQ TCR-beta sequencing at survey level. As for the original processing: Preprocessing removed nonproductive sequences and CDR3s not starting with C, not ending with F or W, or shorter than 7 amino acids. Antigen-specific clonotypes were called with the MANAFEST web app on the basis of expansion relative to the reference and to other culture wells. To be counted as positive, a clone had to show significant expansion compared with the reference culture, at an FDR below 0.05, in 2 of 3 replicate wells. Positive clones also required significant expansion versus all other tandem wells and an odds ratio above 5. Cultured and uncultured naive and memory CD4+ repertoires were searched for previously identified spike- and CEF-reactive CDR3s. CDR3 homology was measured as pairwise Levenshtein distance, computed with the stringdist R package after trimming three terminal residues from each end. TCRdb stores this immuneACCESS table with in-frame sequences only. Part of the clones is absent; in the studies checked, under half of the shortfall reflects unresolved V genes, and no reason is known for the rest. D and trimming come from the DNA, and the V and J calls and clone size come from that table. This sample has about 37,000 clones in its table, and approximately 81% of those were observed once. The top ten clones comprise more than 3.5% of the sample.

Naive and memory CD4+ T cells were separated from cryopreserved PBMCs by first enriching for CD4 and then performing EasySep naive CD4+ T cell enrichment. Sorted naive or memory CD4+ T cells (about 10^5) were cultured 1:1 with T cell-depleted PBMCs and CEF peptides for around 9 days. Triplicate replicate wells were generally used for each peptide culture condition. Ficoll-Paque PLUS gradient centrifugation was used to isolate PBMCs from either whole blood or leukapheresis product. PBMCs were either cryopreserved at -140°C or used fresh in the expansion assay. The QIAamp Micro DNA Kit was used to extract genomic DNA from the CD4+ T cells.

The rearrangement joined TRBV28 to TRBJ1-1; 8 central nucleotides agree with TRBD1. Sequencing was performed on naive CD4+ T cells from PBMCs, cultured in vitro. What the cell subset or site label conveys for this sample: naive CD4+ T cells isolated by negative enrichment. This receptor was taken from an adult with COVID-19. Here is the DNA: TGTGCCAGCAGTTTGCTCCAGGGGGCCGCTGAAGCTTTCTTT. This encodes CASSLLQGAAEAFF.